This T cell receptor beta chain was captured by sequencing in a study of CXCR4 blockade with PD-1 therapy in pancreatic cancer (dated by TCRdb to the late 2010s). Turning to the overall study: The study analyzed resected pancreatic ductal adenocarcinoma using both multiplex immunohistochemistry and TCRbeta immunosequencing, alongside ex vivo slice culture that tested PD-1 and CXCR4 blockade. To look at intratumoral heterogeneity, the researchers TCR-sequenced two geographically distinct regions from each of several tumors.

Extracted DNA was used for immunosequencing of TCRbeta CDR3 regions with the immunoSEQ Assay at Adaptive Biotechnologies. The published analysis was carried out like this. To measure the absolute abundance of each unique TCRbeta CDR3, the sequences were collapsed and filtered. Clonality was calculated as 1 minus Pielou's evenness, using only productive in-frame rearrangements. Regional overlap was evaluated by tracking the top 100 nucleotide rearrangements across paired samples, and paired versus unrelated samples were compared using the Morisita index. Convergence of nucleotide rearrangements onto identical amino acid sequences was assessed with the immunoSEQ Rearrangement Details tool. Sourced from immuneACCESS, this table was stored by TCRdb with only in-frame sequences that have V and J called. A share of the clones is absent; for the studies checked, an unresolved V gene accounts for under half, and the remainder has no known explanation. D and trimming come from the DNA, and the V and J calls and clone size come from that table. The sample contains about 5,200 clones, 45% to 60% of them found a single time. Jointly, the top ten make up more than 6.5% of the sample.

Concerning this clone itself: There is no known antigen for this receptor. No qualities accompany the bases; no much larger clone lies one base away.

The CDR3 spans 16 residues, from the cysteine through the phenylalanine. The entry retains the CDR3 DNA only, 48 bases that are in frame from base 1. Based on the germline V gene (reference sequence), the CDR1 and CDR2 sequences are LNHDA and SQIVND. V is reduced by 1 base and J by 4 bases, leaving a spacing of 14 bases between them. The archived tumor blocks were obtained from patients to whom no neoadjuvant therapy had been administered before resection. The preserved-tissue arm of the study used about 30 surgical resection samples from around 26 previously untreated pancreatic ductal adenocarcinoma patients. For the resection arm, ten 5-micron curls of FFPE tumor adjacent to the multiplex immunohistochemistry slide were used for DNA extraction. Study-level results and caveats: Because only TCRbeta chains were sequenced, true antigen-specificity overlap among the convergent dominant clones remained unconfirmed, awaiting paired alpha-beta single-cell sequencing. Although tumors showed clonal expansion, with a mean productive clonality of 0.14 compared with 0.05 to 0.055 in healthy blood, clonality was not correlated with survival. A strong correlation was found between amino acid clone frequency and the number of distinct nucleotide rearrangements encoding each amino acid clone, suggesting convergent selection by common tumor antigens.

The material sequenced was tumor tissue. This clonotype was sampled from a human donor with pancreatic ductal adenocarcinoma. Recombination joined TRBV19 with TRBJ1-3, with the D gene not clear enough to name. The CDR3 region reads CASSIGRPGTGNTIYF. The nucleotides are TGTGCCAGTAGTATAGGGAGGCCGGGAACGGGAAACACCATATATTTT.